Listed here are 5 T cell receptor beta chains from one sample, sequenced in a study of beta chain features in type 1 diabetes. Investigators reverse transcribed all isolated RNA, so they sequenced expressed TCRB transcripts. Libraries were prepared by immunoSEQ multiplex PCR; TCRdb keeps only in-frame clonotypes and omits some of them. The sample lists 350,000 to 450,000 clones, about 15% occurring once. Specimen: naive CD4+ T cells from blood. These receptors were taken from a man younger than 40 in good health.

Turning to this clone: The same CDR3 is also encoded by other DNA sequences in this sample. V is TRBV9 and J is TRBJ1-1; tentative D call: TRBD1 (5 bases). With 0 bases removed from V and 1 base from J, the gap between germline ends came to 7 bases. Per the germline V gene, CDR1 is SGDLS and CDR2 is YYNGEE. The CDR3 is 14 amino acids. Written as DNA, the CDR3 is TGTGCCAGCAGCGTAGACGGGGCGAACACTGAAGCTTTCTTT. This gives the protein CASSVDGANTEAFF.

The chain joins TRBV9 to TRBJ2-3; 9 bases match TRBD1. Germline assignment: CDR1 SGDLS and CDR2 YYNGEE. V was clipped by 0 bases and J by 4 bases; unmatched bases: 9. The CDR3 length is 17 residues. The CDR3 here is CASSVDLTGGISDTQYF. The CDR3, as DNA: TGTGCCAGCAGCGTAGACCTTACAGGGGGCATTTCAGATACGCAGTATTTT.

This clone was counted between two and nine times. This chain uses TRBV18 with TRBJ2-7; D ambiguous. The CDR3 consists of 15 residues. Germline V gene lookup returns CDR1 KGHSH and CDR2 LQKENI. V was pared by 6 bases and J by 2 bases, with 17 bases between. The CDR3 reads CASSRGRDRTYEQYF. CDR3 coding DNA: TGTGCCAGCTCGCGCGGAAGGGATCGGACCTACGAGCAGTACTTC.

This clone was seen a few times. The chain has TRBV7-2 and TRBJ2-1; D perhaps matches TRBD2 (6 bases). Germline V gives CDR1 SGHTA, CDR2 FQGNSA. The V gene lost 1 base and the J gene lost 7 bases, with 11 bases spanning the gap. This CDR3 spans 14 amino acids. Here the CDR3 reads CASSLERLVNEQFF. In nucleotides, the CDR3 is TGTGCCAGCAGCTTAGAAAGACTAGTAAATGAGCAGTTCTTC.

In its sample, this clone was seen a few times. The V call is TRBV7-2, the J call TRBJ1-2, with no clear D. Germline values: CDR1 SGHTA, CDR2 FQGNSA. The V and J ends lost 5 bases and 10 bases respectively, with 20 bases between them. The CDR3 is made up of 14 amino acids. The CDR3 DNA is TGTGCCAGCAGCCCCCAGAGGAGGGTTGATGCCTACACCTTC. Encoded protein: CASSPQRRVDAYTF.